The 4 T cell receptor beta chains listed next were all sequenced from one sample in a study of blood T cell repertoires in COVID-19. TCRdb's copy holds only in-frame clones and misses some; the assay was immunoSEQ multiplex PCR. Of approximately 280,000 clones in the sample, around 90% are singletons; the top ten hold approximately 8.5%. The source material was peripheral blood. The origin of the receptors is a man aged 18 to 35 with active or convalescent COVID-19.

In regard to this clone: The sample has other DNA sequences that encode this CDR3 too. V is TRBV2 and J is TRBJ1-2; D is unresolved. V was trimmed by 1 base and J by 0 bases, leaving 6 bases between them. Germline V gene sequence: CDR1 SNHLY, CDR2 FYNNEI. The CDR3 runs to 14 residues. CDR3 sequence reads: CASSEGRANYGYTF. CDR3 DNA: TGTGCCAGCAGTGAAGGGAGAGCTAACTATGGCTACACCTTC.

This chain joins TRBV20-1 and TRBJ2-1; 7 bases line up with TRBD1. The CDR3 sequence is 14 residues long. V lost 3 bases to trimming and J lost 0 bases; unmatched junction nucleotides: 2. Germline V gene sequence: CDR1 DFQATT, CDR2 SNEGSKA (reference sequence). The CDR3 here is CSASRQGSYNEQFF. Here the CDR3 DNA reads TGCAGTGCTAGTAGACAGGGCTCCTACAATGAGCAGTTCTTC.

J is TRBJ1-2 and V is TRBV24-1; TRBD1 aligns across 10 bases. With V trimmed by 2 bases and J by 12 bases, 5 bases remained unmatched. This CDR3 is 13 amino acids long. In germline, CDR1 is KGHDR, CDR2 SFDVKD. CDR3 coding DNA: TGTGCCACCAGTGATTCGGGGACAGGGGCGCACACCTTC. Protein: CATSDSGTGAHTF.

This clone was found once. The V gene is TRBV2, the J gene TRBJ2-3, with unresolved D. The CDR3 is 21 amino acids. The V end was cut by 6 bases, the J end by 0 bases, with 31 bases between. Germline loops: CDR1 SNHLY, CDR2 FYNNEI. The chain's CDR3 is CASSPAFRGPTVLSSTDTQYF. The CDR3 nucleotides are TGTGCCAGCAGCCCCGCGTTCCGCGGCCCCACCGTATTATCTAGCACAGATACGCAGTATTTT.